In this sample, the clone carrying this T cell receptor (beta chain) turned up many times. The sample is drawn from a study of Graves' ophthalmopathy and Graves' hyperthyroidism. Investigators amplified TCR beta CDR3 regions from RNA transcripts. Investigators did first-round RT-PCR with HTBI primers, then second-round multiplex PCR. TCRdb ran MiXCR on the multiplex PCR reads and lists one entry per CDR3 protein. The data show over a million distinct CDR3 sequences, with less than 45% seen just once and roughly 11% held by the top ten. Trimming took off 2 bases at V and 0 bases at J, with 8 bases between the two ends. Per germline, CDR1 LNHDA and CDR2 SQIVND (reference sequence). The CDR3 loop spans 15 amino acids.

This receptor was taken from an adult man with Graves' hyperthyroidism. Sequencing was performed on peripheral blood or thyroid tissue (not recorded which). The chain combines TRBV19 with TRBJ1-3; no clear D gene. This CDR3 is CASSISRSSGNTIYF. The CDR3 region has the DNA TGTGCCAGTAGTATAAGTAGGAGCTCTGGAAACACCATATATTTT. The full variable domain, in which reference TRBV19 and TRBJ1-3 provide the parts outside the CDR3, is DGGITQSPKYLFRKEGQNVTLSCEQNLNHDAMYWYRQDPGQGLRLIYYSQIVNDFQKGDIAEGYSVSREKKESFPLTVTSAQKNPTAFYLCASSISRSSGNTIYFGEGSWLTVV.